The rows below give T cell receptor beta chains drawn from one sample of a study of T cell responses to AZD1222 COVID-19 vaccine. The assay was immunoSEQ multiplex PCR, and TCRdb's table has in-frame clones only and misses some. The table lists about 79,000 clones, 70% to 90% of them singletons, with less than 25% in the top ten. The sequencing here drew on peripheral blood, taken on day 0 of AZD1222 vaccination. The receptor set was obtained from an adult in good health. The CDR3 runs from the conserved cysteine through the conserved F or W. A D gene is named only where the DNA matches it firmly. Clone sizes are given selectively: once, few, many, or a class where the clone is expanded.

>NA|TRBJ2-1|TRBV5-4|TRBD2
TGTGCCAGCAGCTTGGGCGGGAGTCGAAATGAGCAGTTCTTC
CASSLGGSRNEQFF
>NA|TRBJ1-2|TRBV3-1/TRBV3-2|TRBD1
TGTGCCAGCAGCCAAGCAGGGGGGACGTTAGGCTACACCTTC
CASSQAGGTLGYTF
>NA|TRBJ1-1|TRBV20-1|NA
TGCAGTGCTAAATGGGGCACTGAAGCTTTCTTT
CSAKWGTEAFF
>many|TRBJ2-7|TRBV19|NA
TGTGCCAGTAGTATGAAGGGGTTTTCCGAGCAGTACTTC
CASSMKGFSEQYF
>once|TRBJ1-1|TRBV29-1|NA
TGCAGCGTCCAGGGGATCAAGGGAGCTTTCTTT
CSVQGIKGAFF
>few|TRBJ1-5|TRBV19|NA
TGTGCCAGTATCGTGGGGGGGGCAGGCGGTAGCAATCAGCCCCAGCATTTT
CASIVGGAGGSNQPQHF
>NA|TRBJ2-7|TRBV28|NA
TGTGCCAGCAGTCAAGGACAGCCCGAGTCAAGCTACGAGCAGTACTTC
CASSQGQPESSYEQYF
>NA|TRBJ1-5|TRBV4-2|TRBD1
TGTGCCAGCAGCCAAGTCTGGGACAGGGGCAATCAGCCCCAGCATTTT
CASSQVWDRGNQPQHF
>NA|TRBJ1-1|TRBV6-5|NA
TGTGCCAGCAGCCAGAGTTTCAACGTCGCCACTGAAGCTTTCTTT
CASSQSFNVATEAFF
>NA|TRBJ1-5|TRBV5-1|NA
TGCGCCAGCAGCTTGGGCGCAGGGGGCAATCAGCCCCAGCATTTT
CASSLGAGGNQPQHF
>NA|TRBJ2-1|TRBV19|TRBD2
TGTGCCAGTAGTGTGGGACTAGCAGAGTACAATGAGCAGTTCTTC
CASSVGLAEYNEQFF
>once|TRBJ2-3|TRBV7-9|TRBD2
TGTGCCAGCAGCGGACTAGCGGTAACTAGCACAGATACGCAGTATTTT
CASSGLAVTSTDTQYF
>NA|TRBJ1-4|TRBV25-1|NA
TGTGCCAGCGCCCTTCGTTACAGACTGTTTTTT
CASALRYRLFF
>NA|TRBJ2-7|TRBV5-5|NA
TGTGCCAGCAGCCTGGCCGACGGCTACGAGCAGTACTTC
CASSLADGYEQYF
>NA|TRBJ1-3|TRBV5-1|NA
TGCGCCAGCAGTCAGGACACAGCCTCTGGAAACACCATATATTTT
CASSQDTASGNTIYF
>NA|TRBJ2-7|TRBV5-4|NA
TGTGCCAGCAAGTCTCAGGGGAGCGACTACGAGCAGTACTTC
CASKSQGSDYEQYF
>few|TRBJ1-1|TRBV27|NA
TGTGCCAGCAGTAATCAGGGACTCAACACTGAAGCTTTCTTT
CASSNQGLNTEAFF
>once|TRBJ1-6|TRBV6-1|NA
TGTGCCAGCAGTGAATCCTACCCCGCGCATTCACCCCTCCACTTT
CASSESYPAHSPLHF
>once|TRBJ2-3|TRBV18|TRBD2
TGTGCCAGCTCACCATTGACTAGCGGAGGAGATACGCAGTATTTT
CASSPLTSGGDTQYF
>NA|TRBJ1-2|TRBV7-2|TRBD1
TGTGCCAGCAGCCCGGGGACAGGGAGAGGCTACACCTTC
CASSPGTGRGYTF
>NA|TRBJ2-7|TRBV6-5|TRBD1
TGTGCCAGCAGTCTCCGGGACAGTCCCTACGAGCAGTACTTC
CASSLRDSPYEQYF
>NA|TRBJ1-1|TRBV6-5|TRBD1
TGTGCCAGCAGTTCGGGACAGGGGTGGACTGAAGCTTTCTTT
CASSSGQGWTEAFF
>NA|TRBJ1-2|TRBV18|NA
TGTGCCAGCTCACCTACCCAGGGAGATGGCTACACCTTC
CASSPTQGDGYTF
>few|TRBJ2-1|TRBV7-9|TRBD2
TGTGCCAGCGGGCTCGCTAGCGGGGGCCCTAGCTCCTACAATGAGCAGTTCTTC
CASGLASGGPSSYNEQFF
>NA|TRBJ2-1|TRBV5-4|NA
TGTGCCAGCAGCACCCTCGTGGGCAATGAGCAGTTCTTC
CASSTLVGNEQFF
>once|TRBJ1-4|TRBV4-2|NA
TGTGCCAGCAGCCAAGCGTCGGAAAAACTGTTTTTT
CASSQASEKLFF
>NA|TRBJ2-3|TRBV27|TRBD1
TGTGCCAGCACCCCCGACAGGGGGCTAACTATTGCCACAAAAAACAATACGCAGTATTTT
CASTPDRGLTIATKNNTQYF
>NA|TRBJ1-3|TRBV3-1/TRBV3-2|NA
TGTGCCAGCCGCGGGGGGTCCGGCATATATTTT
CASRGGSGIYF
>NA|TRBJ1-5|TRBV18|NA
TGTGCCAGCTCACCAGAGGCAGGGAATCAGCCCCAGCATTTT
CASSPEAGNQPQHF
>NA|TRBJ1-5|TRBV12-3/TRBV12-4|NA
TGTGCCAGCAGGGTTTATAATCAGCCCCAGCATTTT
CASRVYNQPQHF
>NA|TRBJ2-1|TRBV11-2|NA
TGTGCCAGCAGCTTAGGGACCGAGTTTTACAATGAGCAGTTCTTC
CASSLGTEFYNEQFF
>NA|TRBJ2-7|TRBV7-6|NA
TGTGCCAGCAGCCCATCGGGTGTGAGTTCCTACGAGCAGTACTTC
CASSPSGVSSYEQYF
>NA|TRBJ1-5|TRBV2|NA
TGTGCCAGCAGGAACACAGGGAATCAGCCCCAGCATTTT
CASRNTGNQPQHF
>NA|TRBJ2-3|TRBV3-1/TRBV3-2|TRBD2
TGTGCCAGCAGCCAAGATGTCGGCGGGGGGAGCACAGATACGCAGTATTTT
CASSQDVGGGSTDTQYF
>NA|TRBJ2-1|TRBV9|NA
TGTGCCAGCAGCGTAGATGGGTATACCGACAATGAGCAGTTCTTC
CASSVDGYTDNEQFF
>once|TRBJ2-7|TRBV2|TRBD1
TGTGCCAGCAGTGAACAACCAGGGGGAGAGCAGTACTTC
CASSEQPGGEQYF
>NA|TRBJ1-4|TRBV5-6|NA
TGTGCCAGCAGCGTTCCCACTAATGAAAAACTGTTTTTT
CASSVPTNEKLFF
>NA|TRBJ1-3|TRBV6-6|NA
TGTGCCAGCAGTTTACTCGGGGGTTCCTCTGGAAACACCATATATTTT
CASSLLGGSSGNTIYF
>NA|TRBJ2-2|TRBV4-1|NA
TGCGCCAGCAGCCAAGGACTAGCGAACACCGGGGAGCTGTTTTTT
CASSQGLANTGELFF
>few|TRBJ2-5|TRBV7-9|TRBD2
TGTGCCAGCAGCCCTAAGGGAGCGGGAGTGGAGACCCAGTACTTC
CASSPKGAGVETQYF
>NA|TRBJ1-1|TRBV12-2|NA
TGTGCAAGTTGCCCTCCGGGATTTAACACTGAAGCTTTCTTT
CASCPPGFNTEAFF
>NA|TRBJ1-4|TRBV4-1|NA
TGCGCCAGCAGCCAAATGGGTGTAAAACTGTTTTTT
CASSQMGVKLFF
>once|TRBJ2-5|TRBV5-1|TRBD2
TGCGCCAGCAGCTTGGGGACTAGCCAAGAGACCCAGTACTTC
CASSLGTSQETQYF
>NA|TRBJ1-1|TRBV14|NA
TGTGCCAGCAGCCAAGAATGGGGGCGAGCTGAAGCTTTCTTT
CASSQEWGRAEAFF
>once|TRBJ2-3|TRBV2|TRBD2
TGTGCCAGCAGTTCGTACGGGACTATCACAGATACGCAGTATTTT
CASSSYGTITDTQYF
>NA|TRBJ2-7|TRBV5-4|NA
TGTGCCAGCAGCTTGGAGTTAAATGAAATCGACGAGCAGTACTTC
CASSLELNEIDEQYF
>NA|TRBJ1-5|TRBV6-1|NA
TGTGCCAGCAGTGAAGGACAGCCCCAGCATTTT
CASSEGQPQHF
>NA|TRBJ1-2|TRBV29-1|TRBD1
TGCAGCGTGACAGGGGTCTATGGCTACACCTTC
CSVTGVYGYTF
>NA|TRBJ2-3|TRBV7-8|TRBD2
TGTGCCAGCAGCTTAGCCCGATCCTTAACCGGGACTAGCGGCAGAGATACGCAGTATTTT
CASSLARSLTGTSGRDTQYF
>NA|TRBJ1-2|TRBV6-5|NA
TGTGCCAGCAGTCGCGACAGCTATGGCTACACCTTC
CASSRDSYGYTF
>NA|TRBJ1-4|TRBV28|NA
TGTGCCAGCAGCCCCAGGGGTAATAATGAAAAACTGTTTTTT
CASSPRGNNEKLFF
>NA|TRBJ1-1|TRBV6-5|NA
TGTGCCAGCAGTCCCTCGGGGACTGAAGCTTTCTTT
CASSPSGTEAFF